This entry lists 30 T cell receptor beta chains sequenced from one sample in a study of CD8 T cells in Susac syndrome. RNA, at roughly 0.5 to 1 ug, was reverse transcribed with random hexamers. Each CDR3 protein gets one entry after TCRdb re-called the immunoSEQ multiplex PCR reads with MiXCR. The sample lists roughly 200,000 distinct CDR3 sequences, over 75% occurring once. Sequences were obtained from CD4+ T cells from PBMCs. These receptors were collected from a human donor with Susac syndrome.

This clonotype was detected once. The rearrangement uses TRBV5-4 and TRBJ1-1, with 7 bases lining up with TRBD1. V lost 4 bases and J lost 8; bases outside the gene matches: 8. The germline V gene encodes CDR1 SGHNT and CDR2 YYREEE (reference sequence). CDR3 length: 13 residues. The CDR3 here is CASSPPNRGEAFF. In DNA form, the CDR3 reads TGTGCCAGCAGCCCCCCAAACAGGGGCGAAGCTTTCTTT.

The CDR3 region has the DNA TGCAGTGCTAAGGGCGGGACAGCCTACAATGAGCAGTTCTTC. Encoded protein: CSAKGGTAYNEQFF. This chain links TRBV20-1 with TRBJ2-1; weak D call: TRBD1 (7 bases). Per germline, CDR1 DFQATT and CDR2 SNEGSKA (reference sequence). CDR3 size: 14 residues. Trimming left V 4 bases short and J 2 bases short, with 12 bases between.

The genes are TRBV5-4 and TRBJ2-7; 10 positions agree with TRBD2. The CDR3 totals 15 residues. V gave up 4 bases and J gave up 2 bases; unmatched junction bases: 6. CDR1 and CDR2 (germline): SGHNT, YYREEE (reference sequence). The CDR3 region is CASSVGLAEAYEQYF. In DNA, the CDR3 is TGTGCCAGCAGCGTTGGACTAGCGGAGGCCTACGAGCAGTACTTC.

The CDR3 sequence is CASSHSTGFLSYEQYF. CDR3 nucleotide sequence: TGTGCCAGCTCACACTCGACAGGTTTTCTTTCCTACGAGCAGTACTTC. The chain employs TRBV18 and TRBJ2-7, with TRBD1 as a possible D gene (6 bases). The CDR3 contains 16 residues. The V gene's germline CDR1 is KGHSH and CDR2 LQKENI. The germline V and J ends were trimmed by 4 bases and 1 base, with 17 bases remaining between them.

This clonotype was seen once. The gene calls are TRBV5-6 and TRBJ2-5; D is ambiguous. Germline-derived CDR1 and CDR2 are SGHDT and YYEEEE. The CDR3 runs 13 residues. V was trimmed by 4 bases and J by 0 bases, leaving 7 bases between them. The CDR3 DNA sequence: TGTGCCAGCAGCGGACGGTACCAAGAGACCCAGTACTTC. This sequence encodes CASSGRYQETQYF.

The chain uses TRBV7-9 and TRBJ1-4, with D uncertain. CDR3 length equals 14 residues. Per germline, CDR1 SEHNR and CDR2 FQNEAQ (reference sequence). V shed 5 bases and J shed 3 bases, with 10 bases lying between them. The CDR3, as DNA: TGTGCCAGCAGCCCTAGAAGTCCTAATGAAAAACTGTTTTTT. Translated, it gives CASSPRSPNEKLFF.

The chain links TRBV3-1 to TRBJ2-5, with D maybe TRBD2 (5 bases). Germline V gene data show CDR1 as LGHDT and CDR2 as YNNKEL (reference sequence). The V and J ends lost 1 base and 1 base respectively, with 16 bases between them. CDR3 size: 17 residues. CDR3 DNA: TGTGCCAGCAGCCAAGGTACCACTAGTTGGGGCCAAGAGACCCAGTACTTC. As protein: CASSQGTTSWGQETQYF.

The chain carries TRBV6-5 and TRBJ1-1; D possibly corresponds to TRBD1 (5 bases). Trimming shortened V by 7 bases and J by 5 bases, and 20 bases separated the two germline ends. CDR3 length equals 15 residues. Germline CDR1 is MNHEY and CDR2 is SVGAGI. CDR3 protein: CASTPKLQGRTEAFF. The CDR3, as DNA: TGTGCCAGCACCCCGAAGCTTCAGGGAAGGACTGAAGCTTTCTTT.

This chain connects TRBV19 to TRBJ1-1, with D hard to call. The germline V and J ends were trimmed by 5 bases and 0 bases, with 10 bases remaining between them. Germline assignment: CDR1 LNHDA and CDR2 SQIVND (reference sequence). CDR3 size: 14 residues. CDR3 coding DNA: TGTGCCAGTAGTTCTTATTCCATGAACACTGAAGCTTTCTTT. The encoded protein is CASSSYSMNTEAFF.

The chain uses TRBV2 and TRBJ2-1; the D is unclear. The V end was cut by 11 bases, the J end by 6 bases, with 5 bases between. CDR1 is SNHLY and CDR2 is FYNNEI in the germline V gene. The CDR3 length is 9 residues. The CDR3 nucleotides read TGTGCCTCTCTCAATGAGCAGTTCTTC. Translation: CASLNEQFF.

A word on this clonotype: The germline gene is not matched at one end of the junction; a read error may be the cause. The chain uses TRBV19 and TRBJ2-1; 7 nucleotides match TRBD1. Germline CDR1 is LNHDA and CDR2 is SQIVND (reference sequence). The CDR3 totals 17 residues. CDR3 nucleotides: TGTGCCAGTACCCCGCTAGGGACAGCCTATTCCTACAATGGGCAGTTCTTC. This translates into CASTPLGTAYSYNGQFF. Combining the CDR3 with reference TRBV19 and TRBJ2-1 gives the whole variable domain DGGITQSPKYLFRKEGQNVTLSCEQNLNHDAMYWYRQDPGQGLRLIYYSQIVNDFQKGDIAEGYSVSREKKESFPLTVTSAQKNPTAFYLCASTPLGTAYSYNGQFFGPGTRLTVL.

This clonotype was observed once. The chain recombines TRBV23-1 with TRBJ2-5; 7 nucleotides align to TRBD1. TRBV23-1 is annotated as an ORF whose role is uncertain. CDR3 length: 16 amino acids. The V and J ends lost 1 base and 0 bases, in that order; junction bases with no gene match: 5. CDR3 amino acids: CASSQWDRDYQETQYF. CDR3 DNA sequence: TGCGCCAGCAGTCAATGGGACAGAGATTACCAAGAGACCCAGTACTTC.

As DNA, the CDR3 is TGCAGTGCGCGAAGGGTAGCGGGAGGGCCTGGAGTCAATGAGCAGTTCTTC. This sequence encodes CSARRVAGGPGVNEQFF. The chain combines TRBV20-1 with TRBJ2-1, with TRBD2 matching 11 bases. CDR1 and CDR2 (germline): DFQATT, SNEGSKA (reference sequence). V shed 6 bases, J shed 6 bases, and the junction held 16 bases outside the gene matches. This CDR3 is 17 amino acids long.

J is TRBJ2-2 and V is TRBV29-1, with D possibly being TRBD1 (6 bases). V lost 7 bases, J lost 0 bases, and 9 bases lay in between. The CDR3 covers 13 residues. The germline V gene encodes CDR1 SQVTM and CDR2 ANQGSEA. CDR3 sequence: CSAGQSNTGELFF. In DNA form, the CDR3 reads TGCAGCGCAGGACAGTCGAACACCGGGGAGCTGTTTTTT.

V and J are TRBV20-1 and TRBJ2-5, with 14 bases matching TRBD2. Per the germline V gene, CDR1 is DFQATT and CDR2 is SNEGSKA (reference sequence). Trimming removed 6 bases from V and 5 bases from J; junction bases left unmatched: 8. The CDR3 runs to 15 residues. DNA of the CDR3: TGCAGTGCCAAGGGACTAGCGGGGGCCGTGGAGACCCAGTACTTC. Protein: CSAKGLAGAVETQYF.

V and J are TRBV4-2 and TRBJ2-1; TRBD2 aligns across 8 bases. With 1 base clipped from V and 8 bases from J, the junction kept 10 bases outside the gene matches. Germline CDR1 and CDR2: LGHNA and YNFKEQ. The CDR3 sequence is 16 residues long. In nucleotides, the CDR3 is TGTGCCAGCAGCCAAGGCTCGAGCGGGAGAAGGCATGAGCAGTTCTTC. Amino acid sequence: CASSQGSSGRRHEQFF.

The chain carries TRBV2 and TRBJ2-2; 10 nucleotides align to TRBD2. CDR1 and CDR2 from the germline V gene are SNHLY and FYNNEI. The V segment lost 8 bases and the J segment 6 bases; nucleotides outside the gene matches: 9. The CDR3 length is 15 residues. CDR3 in amino acids: CASVDLAGVPGELFF. The CDR3, as DNA: TGTGCCAGCGTCGATCTAGCGGGAGTACCCGGGGAGCTGTTTTTT. Drawing the rest from reference TRBV2 and TRBJ2-2, the complete variable domain is EPEVTQTPSHQVTQMGQEVILRCVPISNHLYFYWYRQILGQKVEFLVSFYNNEISEKSEIFDDQFSVERPDGSNFTLKIRSTKLEDSAMYFCASVDLAGVPGELFFGEGSRLTVL.

The J gene is TRBJ2-6, the V gene TRBV5-1; no clear D. Germline CDR1 reads SGHRS; CDR2 reads YFSETQ. Deletions cut 3 bases from V and 0 bases from J, with 4 bases between. The CDR3 has 14 amino acids. CDR3 in DNA: TGCGCCAGCAGCTCTCACTCTGGGGCCAACGTCCTGACTTTC. Its translation is CASSSHSGANVLTF.

This clonotype was recorded only once. The chain recombines TRBV2 with TRBJ2-5; D might be TRBD1 (5 bases). CDR1 is SNHLY, CDR2 FYNNEI, per germline. V was cut by 8 bases and J by 4 bases, with 20 bases left in between. The CDR3 loop spans 15 amino acids. The CDR3 DNA sequence: TGTGCCAGCTCCCCCTCGGAAGGGGTGGGAGAGACCCAGTACTTC. Protein sequence: CASSPSEGVGETQYF.

The CDR3, as DNA: TGTGCCAGCAGCCAGAAGGTTGCGGCCCGCCAGTACTTC. Its translation is CASSQKVAARQYF. The genes are TRBV3-1 and TRBJ2-5; no clear D. Trimming took 3 bases from V and 10 from J, leaving 15 bases between them. The CDR3 runs 13 residues. Germline CDR1 and CDR2: LGHDT and YNNKEL (reference sequence).

This chain joins TRBV7-9 and TRBJ2-5, with a weak D call TRBD2 (6 bases). The CDR3 has 14 amino acids. V gave up 1 base and J gave up 7 bases, with 13 bases separating them. CDR1 SEHNR and CDR2 FQNEAQ come from the germline V gene (reference sequence). DNA of the CDR3: TGTGCCAGCAGCTTAGGCGGGAACGGGGGGACCCAGTACTTC. Its translation: CASSLGGNGGTQYF. Filled out from reference TRBV7-9 and TRBJ2-5, the complete variable domain reads DTGVSQNPRHKITKRGQNVTFRCDPISEHNRLYWYRQTLGQGPEFLTYFQNEAQLEKSRLLSDRFSAERPKGSFSTLEIQRTEQGDSAMYLCASSLGGNGGTQYFGPGTRLLVL.

This chain connects TRBV3-1 to TRBJ2-7, with 7 bases identical to TRBD2. V shed 4 bases, J shed 0 bases, and the junction held 9 bases outside the gene matches. The CDR3 spans 16 residues. Germline V gene data show CDR1 as LGHDT and CDR2 as YNNKEL (reference sequence). CDR3 nucleotides: TGTGCCAGCAGCCCGTCGGGGACTATCAGCTCCTACGAGCAGTACTTC. Its protein is CASSPSGTISSYEQYF.

This chain links TRBV6-5 with TRBJ1-1, with D tentatively TRBD1 (6 bases). V lost 2 bases and J lost 4, with 8 bases in between. Germline CDR1 is MNHEY and CDR2 is SVGAGI. CDR3 size: 13 residues. CDR3 sequence reads: CASSYEDSTEAFF. The DNA for the CDR3 is TGTGCCAGCAGTTACGAGGACAGCACTGAAGCTTTCTTT.

The chain recombines TRBV5-1 with TRBJ2-7; D unresolved. V gave up 0 bases and J gave up 5 bases, with 12 bases separating them. Per the germline V gene, CDR1 is SGHRS and CDR2 is YFSETQ. This CDR3 has 14 residues. The CDR3 sequence: CASSLDFEVHEQYF. The CDR3 nucleotides read TGCGCCAGCAGCTTGGACTTCGAGGTCCACGAGCAGTACTTC.

This clonotype was seen only a few times. This chain uses TRBV11-2 with TRBJ2-1, with 7 bases identical to TRBD2. This CDR3 contains 15 residues. The V segment lost 0 bases and the J segment 2 bases; nucleotides outside the gene matches: 1. Looked up from germline, CDR1 is SGHAT and CDR2 is FQNNGV. CDR3: CASSLDAGAYNEQFF. For the CDR3, the DNA is TGTGCCAGCAGCTTAGATGCGGGAGCCTACAATGAGCAGTTCTTC.

The chain couples TRBV28 to TRBJ1-1; no clear D. This CDR3 is built from 14 residues. CDR1 is MDHEN and CDR2 is SYDVKM in the germline V gene. The ends were cut back, 4 bases at V and 3 bases at J, with 12 bases in the middle. CDR3 loop: CASSSPRTYTEAFF. The CDR3 DNA reads as TGTGCCAGCAGTTCCCCCCGGACTTACACTGAAGCTTTCTTT.

The gene calls are TRBV27 and TRBJ1-1; 7 positions agree with TRBD1. Trimming took 6 bases from V and 5 from J; bases not matched to a gene: 9. Per germline, CDR1 MNHEY and CDR2 SMNVEV (reference sequence). The CDR3 loop spans 14 amino acids. The CDR3 sequence is CASRQTGQGTEAFF. CDR3 nucleotides: TGTGCCAGCAGGCAGACAGGGCAGGGGACTGAAGCTTTCTTT.

The V call is TRBV7-2, the J call TRBJ1-5; no clear D gene. Trimming stripped 2 bases from V and 3 bases from J, with 14 bases between. The germline CDR1 and CDR2 sequences are SGHTA and FQGNSA. This CDR3 has 16 amino acids. The CDR3 loop is CASSLFGGQNNQPQHF. The CDR3 DNA reads TGTGCCAGCAGCTTATTTGGTGGCCAGAACAATCAGCCCCAGCATTTT.

As regards this clonotype: A read error may produce the germline difference seen at one junction end. The gene calls are TRBV5-1 and TRBJ1-2, with 9 bases lining up with TRBD1. CDR1 and CDR2 (germline): SGHRS, YFSETQ. There are 14 residues in the CDR3. CDR3 region: CASSSGTGNYGYTF. CDR3 DNA sequence: TGTGCCAGCAGTTCCGGGACAGGGAACTATGGCTACACCTTC.

The gene calls are TRBV6-5 and TRBJ2-2; the D is unclear. V gave up 2 bases and J gave up 5 bases, with 6 bases separating them. Per germline, CDR1 MNHEY and CDR2 SVGAGI. CDR3 size: 13 residues. CDR3 sequence: CASSYGLTGELFF. The CDR3 region has the DNA TGTGCCAGCAGTTACGGGTTAACCGGGGAGCTGTTTTTT.